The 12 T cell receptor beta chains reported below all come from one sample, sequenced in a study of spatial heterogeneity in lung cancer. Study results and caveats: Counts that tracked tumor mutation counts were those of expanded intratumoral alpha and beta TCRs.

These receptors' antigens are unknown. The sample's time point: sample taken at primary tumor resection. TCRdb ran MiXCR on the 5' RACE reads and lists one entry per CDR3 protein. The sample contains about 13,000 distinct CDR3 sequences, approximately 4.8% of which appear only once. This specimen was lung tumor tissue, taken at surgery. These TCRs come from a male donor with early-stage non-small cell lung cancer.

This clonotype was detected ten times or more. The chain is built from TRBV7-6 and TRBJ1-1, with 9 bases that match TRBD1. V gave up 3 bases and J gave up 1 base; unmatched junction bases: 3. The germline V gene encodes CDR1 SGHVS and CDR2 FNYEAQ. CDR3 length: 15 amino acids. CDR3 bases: TGTGCCAGCAGCTTTGGGACAGGGACGAACACTGAAGCTTTCTTT. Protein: CASSFGTGTNTEAFF.

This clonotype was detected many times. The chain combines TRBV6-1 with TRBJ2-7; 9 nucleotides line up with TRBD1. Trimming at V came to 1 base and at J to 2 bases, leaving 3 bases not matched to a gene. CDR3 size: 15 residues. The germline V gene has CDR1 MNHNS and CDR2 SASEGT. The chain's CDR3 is CASSEGWTGAYEQYF. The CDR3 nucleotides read TGTGCCAGCAGTGAAGGGTGGACAGGGGCCTACGAGCAGTACTTC.

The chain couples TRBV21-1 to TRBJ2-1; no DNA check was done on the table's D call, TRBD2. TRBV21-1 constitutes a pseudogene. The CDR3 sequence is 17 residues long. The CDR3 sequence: CASSKIKRGSSYNEQFF. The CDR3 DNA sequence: TGTGCCAGCAGCAAAATTAAGCGGGGCAGCTCCTACAATGAGCAGTTCTTC.

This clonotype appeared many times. The DNA for the CDR3 is TGCAGCGTTCGCAGGGTAGGCACTGAAGCTTTCTTT. The encoded protein is CSVRRVGTEAFF. The chain joins TRBV29-1 to TRBJ1-1; tentative D call: TRBD1 (5 bases). Germline CDR1 is SQVTM and CDR2 is ANQGSEA. The germline V and J ends were trimmed by 5 bases and 4 bases, with 11 bases remaining between them. This CDR3 has 12 residues. Using reference TRBV29-1 and TRBJ1-1 for the parts outside the CDR3, the full variable domain is SAVISQKPSRDICQRGTSLTIQCQVDSQVTMMFWYRQQPGQSLTLIATANQGSEATYESGFVIDKFPISRPNLTFSTLTVSNMSPEDSSIYLCSVRRVGTEAFFGQGTRLTVV.

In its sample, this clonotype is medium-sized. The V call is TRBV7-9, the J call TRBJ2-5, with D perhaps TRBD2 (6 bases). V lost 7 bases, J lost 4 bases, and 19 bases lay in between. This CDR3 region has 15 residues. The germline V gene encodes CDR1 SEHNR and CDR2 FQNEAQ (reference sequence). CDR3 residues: CASTRAAGLGETQYF. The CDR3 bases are TGTGCCAGCACCAGGGCGGCGGGATTGGGAGAGACCCAGTACTTC.

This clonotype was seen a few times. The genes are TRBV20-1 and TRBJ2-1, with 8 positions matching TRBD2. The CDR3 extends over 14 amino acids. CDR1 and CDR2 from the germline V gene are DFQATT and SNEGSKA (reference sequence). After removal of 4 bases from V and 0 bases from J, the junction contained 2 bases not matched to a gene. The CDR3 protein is CSATAGGSYNEQFF. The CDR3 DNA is TGCAGTGCTACGGCGGGGGGCTCCTACAATGAGCAGTTCTTC.

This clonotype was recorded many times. The CDR3 spells CASSEASSHHSYNEQFF. The CDR3, as DNA: TGTGCCAGCAGTGAAGCAAGTAGCCACCACTCCTACAATGAGCAGTTCTTC. The chain has TRBV2 and TRBJ2-1; D unclear. From germline, CDR1 is SNHLY and CDR2 FYNNEI. Trimming took off 0 bases at V and 0 bases at J, with 12 bases between the two ends. This CDR3 comprises 17 residues.

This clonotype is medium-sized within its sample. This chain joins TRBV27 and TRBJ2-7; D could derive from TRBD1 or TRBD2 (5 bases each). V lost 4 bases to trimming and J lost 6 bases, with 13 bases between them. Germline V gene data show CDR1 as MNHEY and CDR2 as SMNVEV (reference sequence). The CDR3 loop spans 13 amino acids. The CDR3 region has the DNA TGTGCCAGCAGTTGGGACCGAGGTGCCGAGCAGTACTTC. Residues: CASSWDRGAEQYF.

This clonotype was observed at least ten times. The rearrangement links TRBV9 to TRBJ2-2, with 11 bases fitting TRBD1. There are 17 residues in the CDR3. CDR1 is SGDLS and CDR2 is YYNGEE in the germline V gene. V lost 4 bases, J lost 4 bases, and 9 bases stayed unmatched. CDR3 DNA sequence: TGTGCCAGCAGCCCAAGGCCGGGACAGGGGGTCACCGGGGAGCTGTTTTTT. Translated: CASSPRPGQGVTGELFF.

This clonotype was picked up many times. The CDR3: CATSREGGHRNQPQHF. The CDR3 DNA follows: TGTGCCACCAGCAGAGAGGGGGGGCATCGCAATCAGCCCCAGCATTTT. This chain connects TRBV15 to TRBJ1-5; the D gene is possibly TRBD1 (6 bases). There are 16 residues in the CDR3. V was clipped by 0 bases and J by 2 bases, with 11 bases between them. Germline assignment: CDR1 LNHNV and CDR2 YYDKDF (reference sequence).

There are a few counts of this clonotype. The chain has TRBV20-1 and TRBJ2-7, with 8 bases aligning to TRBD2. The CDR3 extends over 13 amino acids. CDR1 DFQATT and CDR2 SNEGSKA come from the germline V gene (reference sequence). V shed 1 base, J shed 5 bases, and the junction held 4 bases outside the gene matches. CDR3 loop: CSARVGGAHEQYF. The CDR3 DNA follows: TGCAGTGCTAGAGTCGGGGGGGCCCACGAGCAGTACTTC.

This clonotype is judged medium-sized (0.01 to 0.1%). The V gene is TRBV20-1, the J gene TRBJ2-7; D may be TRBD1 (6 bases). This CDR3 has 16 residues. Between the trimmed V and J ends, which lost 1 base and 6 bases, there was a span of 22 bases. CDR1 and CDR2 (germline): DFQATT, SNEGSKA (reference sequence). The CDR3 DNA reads TGCAGTGCTAGAGGTCCTGGGACATCTGGGGTCGGCGAGCAGTACTTC. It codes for CSARGPGTSGVGEQYF.